These 23 T cell receptor beta chains share one sample of origin, sequenced in a study of blood T cell repertoires in COVID-19. Sequencing was performed with immunoSEQ multiplex PCR; in TCRdb, only in-frame clones are kept and a portion is missing. Of about 220,000 clones in the sample, 60% to 85% were seen once. Sequenced input: peripheral blood. These receptor sequences come from a woman aged 70-85 years with acute or convalescent COVID-19.

The chain uses TRBV9 and TRBJ2-2; the match to TRBD2 covers 7 bases. Germline CDR1 and CDR2: SGDLS and YYNGEE. CDR3 length: 14 amino acids. V shed 3 bases, J shed 6 bases, and the junction held 5 bases outside the gene matches. The CDR3, as DNA: TGTGCCAGCAGCGCTCGACTAGCCCCCGGGGAGCTGTTTTTT. Translated, it gives CASSARLAPGELFF.

The chain joins TRBV6-6 to TRBJ1-6, with D possibly TRBD1 on 6 matching bases. Germline V gene sequence: CDR1 MNHNY, CDR2 SVGAGI (reference sequence). V lost 5 bases and J 1 base, leaving 15 bases between the germline ends. This CDR3 contains 17 residues. CDR3 nucleotides: TGTGCCAGCAGTCGAAGTACAAGGGGGTCCTATAATTCACCCCTCCACTTT. It specifies CASSRSTRGSYNSPLHF.

The chain couples TRBV18 to TRBJ1-4, with a tentative D call TRBD1 (5 bases). The CDR3 consists of 13 residues. Germline V gives CDR1 KGHSH, CDR2 LQKENI. V lost 2 bases, J lost 8 bases, and 9 bases lay in between. CDR3 sequence: CASSPGQREKLFF. In DNA, the CDR3 is TGTGCCAGCTCACCAGGACAACGCGAAAAACTGTTTTTT.

The table lists this clone with a count of one. This chain links TRBV5-1 with TRBJ2-1, with 15 bases lining up with TRBD2. Germline loops: CDR1 SGHRS, CDR2 YFSETQ. The V gene end was trimmed by 3 bases and the J gene end by 4 bases; junction bases not matched to a gene: 8. The CDR3 totals 18 residues. The CDR3 protein is CASSSVGLAGGTYNEQFF. In nucleotides, the CDR3 is TGCGCCAGCAGCTCCGTCGGACTAGCGGGGGGGACGTACAATGAGCAGTTCTTC.

The chain is built from TRBV5-8 and TRBJ2-5; D is possibly TRBD1 (6 bases). Germline V gene sequence: CDR1 SGHTS, CDR2 YDEGEE. V lost 2 bases to trimming and J lost 1 base, with 12 bases between them. The CDR3 contains 15 residues. The CDR3: CASSFTGHRQETQYF. For the CDR3, the DNA is TGTGCCAGCAGCTTCACGGGACACCGCCAAGAGACCCAGTACTTC.

The V gene is TRBV21-1, the J gene TRBJ2-3; TRBD2 is taken as the D call from the table, unchecked against the DNA. TRBV21-1 is noted as a pseudogene. The CDR3 consists of 14 residues. CDR3 amino acids: CASSKLSGTDTQYF. DNA for the CDR3: TGTGCCAGCAGCAAACTTTCTGGCACAGATACGCAGTATTTT.

The chain combines TRBV3-1 (or the pseudogene TRBV3-2) with TRBJ1-1; D is ambiguous. CDR1 LGHDT and CDR2 YNNKEL come from the germline V gene (reference sequence). The CDR3 consists of 13 residues. Trimming left V 4 bases short and J 4 bases short, with 10 bases between. The CDR3 protein is CASSLKTGTEAFF. The CDR3 nucleotides read TGTGCCAGCAGCCTTAAGACGGGCACTGAAGCTTTCTTT.

The chain uses TRBV5-6 and TRBJ2-6; no clear D. The germline V gene has CDR1 SGHDT and CDR2 YYEEEE. The CDR3 is made up of 15 amino acids. V was pared by 0 bases and J by 4 bases, with 8 bases between. The CDR3 here is CASSLENRGANVLTF. The CDR3 DNA follows: TGTGCCAGCAGCTTGGAGAATCGGGGGGCCAACGTCCTGACTTTC.

The chain employs TRBV6-4 and TRBJ1-1, with D tentatively TRBD1 (6 bases). The germline V gene encodes CDR1 MRHNA and CDR2 SNTAGT. Trimming cost V 11 bases and J 3 bases, with 16 bases left between them. The CDR3 totals 13 residues. The CDR3 nucleotides are TGTGCCTTCCCGGGGGGGCCCGACACTGAAGCTTTCTTT. Translation: CAFPGGPDTEAFF.

Written as DNA, the CDR3 is TGTGCCAGTAGTTCGACAGGTTGGACAGATACGCAGTATTTT. Translated, it gives CASSSTGWTDTQYF. This sequence joins TRBV19 and TRBJ2-3, with D perhaps TRBD1 (6 bases). Trimming stripped 5 bases from V and 3 bases from J, with 12 bases between. CDR1 and CDR2 (germline): LNHDA, SQIVND (reference sequence). The CDR3 runs to 14 residues.

This sequence joins TRBV19 and TRBJ1-5; perhaps TRBD1 as D (5 bases). Trimming shortened V by 6 bases and J by 2 bases, and 11 bases separated the two germline ends. Germline assignment: CDR1 LNHDA and CDR2 SQIVND (reference sequence). This CDR3 has 14 amino acids. CDR3 sequence (DNA): TGTGCCAGTAGGTGGACAAGGGGCAATCAGCCCCAGCATTTT. Translating gives CASRWTRGNQPQHF.

The chain joins TRBV11-2 to TRBJ2-3; D possibly corresponds to TRBD2 (6 bases). The CDR3 has 13 amino acids. Germline V gives CDR1 SGHAT, CDR2 FQNNGV. V lost 5 bases, J lost 4 bases, and 10 bases lay in between. CDR3 region: CASSEDYADTQYF. In DNA form, the CDR3 reads TGTGCCAGCAGCGAGGACTACGCAGATACGCAGTATTTT.

The count of this clone is one. V usage is TRBV16 and J usage is TRBJ2-3, with TRBD2 matching over 7 bases. The CDR3 is made up of 15 amino acids. With V trimmed by 4 bases and J by 6 bases, 10 bases remained unmatched. Germline assignment: CDR1 KGHSY and CDR2 FQNENV. The CDR3 sequence: CASSLTQRGLDTQYF. The CDR3 DNA sequence: TGTGCCAGCAGCCTAACTCAGCGGGGTCTTGATACGCAGTATTTT.

The rearrangement joins TRBV7-8 to TRBJ1-3; D may be TRBD1 (6 bases). V shed 5 bases and J shed 0 bases, with 14 bases lying between them. Germline V gene lookup returns CDR1 SGHVS and CDR2 FQNEAQ. CDR3 length: 16 amino acids. In DNA form, the CDR3 reads TGTGCCAGCAGCCTCACAAAGGACAGCTCTGGAAACACCATATATTTT. It encodes CASSLTKDSSGNTIYF.

This clone appeared a few times. V gene TRBV4-1 combines with J gene TRBJ2-2; TRBD1 agrees at 8 bases. Germline assignment: CDR1 MGHRA and CDR2 YSYEKL. The CDR3 has 16 residues. J was trimmed by 4 bases and V by 3 bases; bases with no gene match: 7. CDR3 DNA sequence: TGCGCCAGCAGCCAGAGCGGACAGGGAGCCACCGGGGAGCTGTTTTTT. Protein sequence: CASSQSGQGATGELFF.

The gene calls are TRBV6-6 and TRBJ2-2; 7 bases are shared with TRBD1. With V trimmed by 2 bases and J by 6 bases, 9 bases remained unmatched. CDR1 is MNHNY and CDR2 is SVGAGI in the germline V gene (reference sequence). The CDR3 runs to 16 residues. CDR3 sequence reads: CASSYGEKGAAGELFF. The CDR3 nucleotides read TGTGCCAGCAGTTACGGGGAAAAGGGGGCGGCCGGGGAGCTGTTTTTT.

The chain is built from TRBV9 and TRBJ1-6; D might be TRBD1 (6 bases). Germline assignment: CDR1 SGDLS and CDR2 YYNGEE. Trimming removed 4 bases from V and 9 bases from J, with 17 bases in between. This CDR3 is 15 amino acids long. The CDR3 is CASSTSGTRGSPLHF. The CDR3 DNA sequence: TGTGCCAGCAGCACTTCCGGGACACGCGGTTCACCCCTCCACTTT.

J is TRBJ1-2 and V is TRBV2; D might be TRBD1 (5 bases). Germline V gene lookup returns CDR1 SNHLY and CDR2 FYNNEI. Trimming took off 7 bases at V and 4 bases at J, with 19 bases between the two ends. CDR3 size: 15 residues. CDR3 DNA: TGTGCCAGCACTTGGCAGGGCACTTCCTTCTATGGCTACACCTTC. Its protein product is CASTWQGTSFYGYTF.

The rearrangement links TRBV20-1 to TRBJ2-5, with 12 bases identical to TRBD2. The V segment lost 3 bases and the J segment 5 bases; nucleotides outside the gene matches: 13. Per germline, CDR1 DFQATT and CDR2 SNEGSKA (reference sequence). The CDR3 contains 17 residues. DNA of the CDR3: TGCAGTGCTAGTAGGGGTTTGGCTAGCGGGGGGGCCGAGACCCAGTACTTC. Translating it yields CSASRGLASGGAETQYF.

This clone has ten or more counts. Because it lacks the conserved phenylalanine or tryptophan at the end, this CDR3 is likely a read error. The DNA is omitted, as the CDR3 cannot be located on it reliably, and the CDR3 follows TCRdb's listing. The chain employs TRBV15 and TRBJ2-7; TRBD1 reflects the table's D call only, with no check against the DNA. Germline V CDR1 and CDR2: LNHNV, YYDKDF (reference sequence). The CDR3 has 14 amino acids, counting both end residues. The CDR3 sequence: CATSRARALTGAHP.

The V gene is TRBV7-2, the J gene TRBJ1-1; D is unresolved. This CDR3 is 13 amino acids long. V lost 6 bases, J lost 4 bases, and 12 bases lay in between. Per germline, CDR1 SGHTA and CDR2 FQGNSA. The CDR3 nucleotides are TGTGCCAGCAGTAAACAAGTATCCACTGAAGCTTTCTTT. It yields the protein CASSKQVSTEAFF.

The chain combines TRBV7-2 with TRBJ2-1; D possibly corresponds to TRBD1 (5 bases). V lost 1 base and J 7 bases, leaving 14 bases between the germline ends. Germline V lookup: CDR1 SGHTA, CDR2 FQGNSA. The CDR3 is 15 residues long. The CDR3 sequence is CASSLGQGFVNEQFF. DNA of the CDR3: TGTGCCAGCAGCTTAGGGCAGGGTTTTGTTAATGAGCAGTTCTTC.

V is TRBV5-1 and J is TRBJ2-5; TRBD2 matches at 12 bases. Per germline, CDR1 SGHRS and CDR2 YFSETQ. The ends lost 4 bases at V and 1 base at J; junction bases unmatched: 8. The CDR3 length is 17 residues. The CDR3 spells CASSLTSSGGAQETQYF. In DNA, the CDR3 is TGCGCCAGCAGCCTGACGTCTAGCGGGGGGGCCCAAGAGACCCAGTACTTC.